A selection of T cell receptor beta chains follows, all from one sample in a study of beta chain features in type 1 diabetes. Libraries were prepared by immunoSEQ multiplex PCR; TCRdb keeps only in-frame clonotypes and omits some of them. In the table there are about 340,000 clones, approximately 13% of which are singletons. Sequenced sample: naive CD4+ T cells from blood. The receptor set was obtained from a woman younger than 35 with type 1 diabetes. The CDR3 runs from the conserved cysteine through the conserved F or W. Each record gives: clone size, CDR3 length, V gene, J gene, D gene, CDR3 protein, CDR3 DNA. D genes are given only for firm matches. The size entry is marked missing in some rows and otherwise reads once, few, many or a size class.

few	14	TRBV28	TRBJ1-5	TRBD1	CASSLGTGYQPQHF	TGTGCCAGCAGTTTGGGGACAGGGTATCAGCCCCAGCATTTT
few	13	TRBV19	TRBJ2-1	.	CASSTQGYGEQFF	TGTGCCAGTAGTACACAGGGTTATGGTGAGCAGTTCTTC
few	16	TRBV11-2	TRBJ1-2	.	CASSWRQWGRLDGYTF	TGTGCCAGCAGCTGGAGACAGTGGGGCCGGTTGGATGGCTACACCTTC
few	16	TRBV6-5	TRBJ2-3	.	CASSYSMGRSTDTQYF	TGTGCCAGCAGTTACTCGATGGGCAGGAGCACAGATACGCAGTATTTT
many	14	TRBV7-3	TRBJ1-1	.	CASSRDRMNTEAFF	TGTGCCAGCAGCCGAGACAGGATGAACACTGAAGCTTTCTTT
once	11	TRBV20-1	TRBJ1-1	.	CSAPKGLGAFF	TGCAGTGCTCCCAAGGGGTTGGGAGCTTTCTTT
few	16	TRBV28	TRBJ2-7	.	CASSAPIRDTSVEQYF	TGTGCCAGCAGTGCGCCGATCCGGGACACTTCTGTTGAGCAGTACTTC
few	14	TRBV2	TRBJ1-5	.	CASRGFNTGQPQHF	TGTGCCAGCAGGGGATTTAACACAGGGCAGCCCCAGCATTTT
.	15	TRBV30	TRBJ1-3	.	CAWRKTGYSGNTIYF	TGTGCCTGGAGAAAGACAGGCTACTCTGGAAACACCATATATTTT
few	14	TRBV18	TRBJ2-7	TRBD2	CASSPPGLDYEQYF	TGTGCCAGCTCGCCCCCGGGACTAGACTACGAGCAGTACTTC
few	15	TRBV5-4	TRBJ1-1	.	CASSAVSGGYTEAFF	TGTGCCAGCAGCGCCGTTTCGGGGGGGTACACTGAAGCTTTCTTT
.	14	TRBV6-1	TRBJ2-4	TRBD2	CASTAGLARNIQYF	TGTGCCAGCACCGCGGGACTAGCTAGGAACATTCAGTACTTC
few	17	TRBV7-9	TRBJ1-1	TRBD1	CASSLLGTGEGYTEAFF	TGTGCCAGCAGCTTATTGGGGACAGGGGAAGGATACACTGAAGCTTTCTTT
few	14	TRBV5-1	TRBJ2-7	.	CASSPGRGAGEQYF	TGCGCCAGCAGTCCCGGCCGAGGCGCGGGGGAGCAGTACTTC
few	16	TRBV4-3	TRBJ2-2	.	CASSQVKKILTGELFF	TGCGCCAGCAGCCAAGTTAAAAAGATCCTAACCGGGGAGCTGTTTTTT
.	13	TRBV10-3	TRBJ1-1	.	CAIGDVSRTEAFF	TGTGCCATCGGAGACGTGTCTAGAACTGAAGCTTTCTTT
few	11	TRBV20-1	TRBJ2-7	.	CASGQLYEQYF	TGCGCATCGGGACAACTCTACGAGCAGTACTTC
few	14	TRBV7-9	TRBJ1-1	.	CASSLHTQNTEAFF	TGTGCCAGCAGCTTACACACCCAGAACACTGAAGCTTTCTTT
.	13	TRBV6-6	TRBJ2-1	TRBD1	CASVRDSPNEQFF	TGTGCCAGCGTTAGGGACAGCCCAAATGAGCAGTTCTTC
.	14	TRBV2	TRBJ2-1	.	CASSLESSYNEQFF	TGTGCCAGCAGCCTTGAGAGCTCCTACAATGAGCAGTTCTTC
.	13	TRBV30	TRBJ2-7	.	CAGLSGSSYEQYF	TGTGCCGGACTAAGCGGAAGCTCCTACGAGCAGTACTTC
.	15	TRBV7-9	TRBJ2-2	.	CASSLATGYTGELFF	TGTGCCAGCAGCTTAGCCACAGGCTACACCGGGGAGCTGTTTTTT
few	13	TRBV18	TRBJ1-1	.	CASSPGRNTEAFF	TGTGCCAGCTCACCAGGGAGGAACACTGAAGCTTTCTTT
few	16	TRBV19	TRBJ2-1	TRBD1	CASDRGPGQGAYEQFF	TGTGCCAGTGACCGAGGCCCGGGACAGGGGGCGTATGAGCAGTTCTTC
.	14	TRBV18	TRBJ2-5	.	CASSLRIVEETQYF	TGTGCCAGCTCACTTCGTATAGTGGAAGAGACCCAGTACTTC
.	15	TRBV7-2	TRBJ1-3	.	CASSPSRGNRNTIYF	TGTGCCAGCAGCCCGTCGCGCGGAAACAGAAACACCATATATTTT
.	14	TRBV6-5	TRBJ1-5	.	CASSYARAHQPQHF	TGTGCCAGCAGTTACGCCAGGGCCCACCAGCCCCAGCATTTT
.	15	TRBV28	TRBJ1-2	.	CASSVGGEGGYGYTF	TGTGCCAGCAGTGTTGGAGGGGAAGGAGGCTATGGCTACACCTTC
few	16	TRBV5-4	TRBJ2-2	.	CASTPRGRESTGELFF	TGTGCCAGCACCCCCAGGGGCAGGGAGAGCACCGGGGAGCTGTTTTTT
.	14	TRBV18	TRBJ2-3	.	CASSPSPSTDTQYF	TGTGCCAGCTCACCATCTCCTAGCACAGATACGCAGTATTTT
.	16	TRBV9	TRBJ2-1	TRBD2	CASSVRGSGGPNEQFF	TGTGCCAGCAGCGTACGCGGTAGCGGGGGCCCCAATGAGCAGTTCTTC
few	16	TRBV5-1	TRBJ2-3	TRBD1	CASSAGQGTATDTQYF	TGCGCCAGCAGCGCCGGACAGGGGACGGCCACAGATACGCAGTATTTT
.	15	TRBV15	TRBJ2-4	.	CATSRAGVTKNIQYF	TGTGCCACCAGCAGGGCCGGGGTCACCAAAAACATTCAGTACTTC
.	11	TRBV20-1	TRBJ1-1	.	CSARFDTEAFF	TGCAGTGCTCGGTTTGACACTGAAGCTTTCTTT
.	14	TRBV7-9	TRBJ2-1	TRBD2	CASRLPSTRGEQFF	TGTGCCAGCAGATTGCCCTCCACGCGGGGGGAGCAGTTCTTC
.	13	TRBV18	TRBJ1-2	TRBD1	CASSPDGQDHGTF	TGTGCCAGCTCACCCGATGGACAGGACCATGGTACCTTC
.	16	TRBV29-1	TRBJ2-1	.	CSVEDKMRPGNGEQFF	TGCAGCGTTGAAGATAAGATGAGACCAGGTAACGGTGAGCAGTTCTTC
.	15	TRBV19	TRBJ2-5	TRBD2	CASSGLAGGEETQYF	TGTGCCAGTAGTGGGCTAGCGGGAGGAGAAGAGACCCAGTACTTC
few	14	TRBV7-2	TRBJ2-5	TRBD2	CASGLGLATETQYF	TGTGCCAGCGGCCTGGGACTAGCGACGGAGACCCAGTACTTC
.	15	TRBV11-2	TRBJ2-1	TRBD2	CASSPGLTHFDEQFF	TGTGCCAGCAGCCCGGGACTAACCCATTTTGATGAGCAGTTCTTC
.	16	TRBV27	TRBJ2-5	TRBD2	CASWGLGREGGETQYF	TGTGCCAGCTGGGGGTTGGGGCGGGAGGGGGGGGAGACCCAGTACTTC
few	16	TRBV29-1	TRBJ2-6	TRBD1	CSVRQGTSSGANVLTF	TGCAGCGTTAGACAGGGGACAAGCTCTGGGGCCAACGTCCTGACTTTC
few	15	TRBV5-1	TRBJ2-1	.	CASSLIRRLSSEQFF	TGCGCCAGCAGCTTGATCCGGAGACTGTCGAGTGAGCAGTTCTTC